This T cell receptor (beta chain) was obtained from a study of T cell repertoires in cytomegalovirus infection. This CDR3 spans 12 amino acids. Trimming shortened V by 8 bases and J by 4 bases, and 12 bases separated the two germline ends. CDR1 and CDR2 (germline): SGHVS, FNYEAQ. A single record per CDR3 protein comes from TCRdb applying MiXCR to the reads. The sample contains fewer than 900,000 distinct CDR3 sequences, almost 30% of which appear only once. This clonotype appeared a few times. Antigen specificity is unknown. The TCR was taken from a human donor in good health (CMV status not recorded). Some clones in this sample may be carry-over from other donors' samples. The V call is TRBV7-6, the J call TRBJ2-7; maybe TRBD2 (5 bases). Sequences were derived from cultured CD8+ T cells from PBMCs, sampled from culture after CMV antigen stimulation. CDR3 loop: CASSTGVYEQYF. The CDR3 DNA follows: TGTGCCAGCTCCACCGGGGTTTACGAGCAGTACTTC. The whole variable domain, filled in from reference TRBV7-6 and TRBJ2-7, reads GAGVSQSPRYKVTKRGQDVALRCDPISGHVSLYWYRQALGQGPEFLTYFNYEAQQDKSGLPNDRFSAERPEGSISTLTIQRTEQRDSAMYRCASSTGVYEQYFGPGTRLTVT.